These 21 T cell receptor beta chains were sequenced from one sample in a study of cytomegalovirus exposure and HLA in healthy donors. Vbeta (60) and Jbeta (13) primers were used in the PCR. Assay: immunoSEQ multiplex PCR; the TCRdb copy retains only in-frame clones and omits some. The sample consists of some 160,000 clones, roughly 88% of them appearing once. Sequenced sample: PBMCs. The receptor set was obtained from a man aged 45 to 65 in good health and CMV-seropositive.

The V gene is TRBV7-9, the J gene TRBJ1-1, with D possibly TRBD1 on 6 matching bases. V lost 5 bases and J lost 4, with 17 bases in between. Germline lookup yields CDR1 SEHNR and CDR2 FQNEAQ (reference sequence). The CDR3 covers 15 residues. This chain's CDR3 is CASSPEDQGLTEAFF. CDR3 nucleotide sequence: TGTGCCAGCAGCCCAGAGGACCAGGGGCTCACTGAAGCTTTCTTT. The entire variable domain, with the rest obtained from reference TRBV7-9 and TRBJ1-1, is as follows: DTGVSQNPRHKITKRGQNVTFRCDPISEHNRLYWYRQTLGQGPEFLTYFQNEAQLEKSRLLSDRFSAERPKGSFSTLEIQRTEQGDSAMYLCASSPEDQGLTEAFFGQGTRLTVV.

The rearrangement uses TRBV5-5 and TRBJ1-5; D perhaps matches TRBD1 (5 bases). The ends were cut back, 1 base at V and 0 bases at J, with 14 bases in the middle. The CDR3 runs 17 residues. Germline V lookup: CDR1 SGHKS, CDR2 YYEKEE (reference sequence). The CDR3 sequence is CASSLKGLTNSNQPQHF. In DNA, the CDR3 is TGTGCCAGCAGCTTGAAGGGACTGACTAATAGCAATCAGCCCCAGCATTTT.

The chain uses TRBV5-1 and TRBJ1-2; the D gene is possibly TRBD1 (5 bases). This CDR3 has 15 amino acids. Germline CDR1 and CDR2: SGHRS and YFSETQ. V shed 5 bases and J shed 3 bases, with 17 bases lying between them. The DNA of the CDR3 is TGCGCCAGCAGATCGAGAGAAGGGGCTGACTATGGCTACACCTTC. Translated, it gives CASRSREGADYGYTF.

The V gene is TRBV7-3, the J gene TRBJ2-2; a possible D gene is TRBD1 (7 bases). Trimming shortened V by 5 bases and J by 7 bases, and 20 bases separated the two germline ends. Germline lookup yields CDR1 SGHTA and CDR2 FQGTGA. The CDR3 is 16 amino acids. CDR3 DNA: TGTGCCAGCAGCCCCTCAGGGGGGCAGGGAAGCGGGGAGCTGTTTTTT. Translating it yields CASSPSGGQGSGELFF.

The chain uses TRBV6-1 and TRBJ2-3, with D unclear. Germline V CDR1 and CDR2: MNHNS, SASEGT. The V end lost 5 bases, the J end lost 4 bases, and 7 bases lay between the germline ends. The CDR3 is 12 residues long. The CDR3 loop reads CASSWSSDTQYF. DNA of the CDR3: TGTGCCAGCAGTTGGAGTTCAGATACGCAGTATTTT.

This chain joins TRBV27 and TRBJ1-2, with a weak D call TRBD1 (5 bases). Germline assignment: CDR1 MNHEY and CDR2 SMNVEV (reference sequence). The CDR3 sequence is 14 residues long. V was cut by 4 bases and J by 4 bases, with 13 bases left in between. The CDR3: CASSWTTNSYGYTF. The CDR3 nucleotides are TGTGCCAGCAGTTGGACAACCAATTCCTATGGCTACACCTTC.

The V and J genes are TRBV13 and TRBJ2-5; 8 bases map to TRBD1. Germline V gene data show CDR1 as PRHDT and CDR2 as FYEKMQ (reference sequence). J was trimmed by 3 bases and V by 11 bases; bases with no gene match: 20. The CDR3 sequence is 17 residues long. The CDR3 sequence: CAVGSWVTAGGEETQYF. CDR3 bases: TGTGCCGTAGGCTCCTGGGTAACGGCAGGGGGCGAAGAGACCCAGTACTTC.

This rearrangement joins TRBV9 to TRBJ2-3, with 10 bases that match TRBD1. The length of the CDR3 is 18 residues. The J segment lost 1 base and the V segment lost 0 bases, leaving 8 bases of the junction unmatched. Germline V gives CDR1 SGDLS, CDR2 YYNGEE. The CDR3 nucleotides are TGTGCCAGCAGCGTAGATAGTAGGACAGGGGGAGGCACAGATACGCAGTATTTT. It encodes CASSVDSRTGGGTDTQYF.

The rearrangement uses TRBV19 and TRBJ2-7, with 7 bases lining up with TRBD1. V trimming: 4 bases; J trimming: 7 bases; junction bases outside the gene matches: 10. CDR1 and CDR2 from the germline V gene are LNHDA and SQIVND (reference sequence). The CDR3 consists of 14 residues. The CDR3 coding sequence is TGTGCCAGTAGTACCACCGGGACAGCCTCTGAGCAGTACTTC. This translates into CASSTTGTASEQYF.

The chain links TRBV7-8 to TRBJ2-7, with 7 nucleotides matching TRBD1. In germline, CDR1 is SGHVS, CDR2 FQNEAQ. J gave up 6 bases and V 1 base, and 6 bases lay outside the gene matches. This CDR3 has 14 residues. CDR3 amino acids: CASSLVGTVVEQYV. The CDR3, as DNA: TGTGCCAGCAGCTTAGTAGGGACAGTCGTCGAGCAGTACGTC.

The genes are TRBV19 and TRBJ1-2; 7 bases are shared with TRBD1. Trimming cost V 4 bases and J 3 bases; bases outside gene matches: 14. This CDR3 contains 17 residues. The V gene's germline CDR1 is LNHDA and CDR2 SQIVND (reference sequence). The CDR3 reads CASSKARGRTEYYGYTF. Here the CDR3 DNA reads TGTGCCAGTAGTAAGGCGAGGGGGCGTACGGAGTACTATGGCTACACCTTC.

V is TRBV6-5 and J is TRBJ2-7; TRBD1 matches at 7 bases. The CDR3 sequence is 15 residues long. Germline lookup yields CDR1 MNHEY and CDR2 SVGAGI. V shed 3 bases, J shed 0 bases, and the junction held 5 bases outside the gene matches. CDR3 DNA sequence: TGTGCCAGCAGTTATGAAAGGGGGCTCTCCTACGAGCAGTACTTC. Its translation: CASSYERGLSYEQYF.

This clone has a handful of counts. This chain joins TRBV19 and TRBJ1-3; D perhaps matches TRBD1 (6 bases). Germline V gene lookup returns CDR1 LNHDA and CDR2 SQIVND (reference sequence). CDR3 size: 15 residues. Trimming took 3 bases from V and 0 from J, leaving 9 bases between them. The CDR3 DNA sequence: TGTGCCAGTAGTATGGAACAGGGCTCTGGAAACACCATATATTTT. Protein sequence: CASSMEQGSGNTIYF.

The chain is built from TRBV10-2 and TRBJ2-3, with TRBD2 identical over 8 bases. V lost 4 bases to trimming and J lost 1 base; unmatched junction nucleotides: 4. The CDR3 spans 15 residues. CDR1 is WSHSY and CDR2 is SAAADI in the germline V gene. The DNA for the CDR3 is TGCGCCAGCAGTGCAGCGGGAGTCGGCACAGATACGCAGTATTTT. Protein product: CASSAAGVGTDTQYF.

This clone was counted only a few times. The chain employs TRBV6-5 and TRBJ1-5; D is possibly TRBD1 (5 bases). V was clipped by 5 bases and J by 4 bases, with 9 bases between them. The CDR3 totals 13 residues. Germline V gene sequence: CDR1 MNHEY, CDR2 SVGAGI. The CDR3 sequence: CASSPGGNQPQHF. DNA for the CDR3: TGTGCCAGCAGTCCCGGGGGGAATCAGCCCCAGCATTTT.

The chain joins TRBV28 to TRBJ1-2; D not certain. The ends were cut back, 6 bases at V and 3 bases at J, with 5 bases in the middle. Germline V gene data show CDR1 as MDHEN and CDR2 as SYDVKM. This CDR3 region has 11 residues. The CDR3, as DNA: TGTGCCAGCAGGTCTTACTATGGCTACACCTTC. Protein product: CASRSYYGYTF.

This clone was detected only once. The chain employs TRBV5-1 and TRBJ1-6, with D tentatively TRBD1 (5 bases). The CDR3 has 14 amino acids. Germline V gene sequence: CDR1 SGHRS, CDR2 YFSETQ. Trimming took off 4 bases at V and 5 bases at J, with 10 bases between the two ends. The CDR3 DNA reads TGCGCCAGCAGCCGAGTGACAGATAATTCACCCCTCCACTTT. As protein: CASSRVTDNSPLHF.

This rearrangement joins TRBV10-3 to TRBJ2-3, with D maybe TRBD2 (6 bases). The CDR3 sequence is 14 residues long. V lost 5 bases, J lost 11 bases, and 20 bases lay in between. Germline CDR1 reads ENHRY; CDR2 reads SYGVKD. Here the CDR3 DNA reads TGTGCCATCAGTACGGGAGACGGGGGTCAAAAGCAGTATTTT. Protein sequence: CAISTGDGGQKQYF.

The genes are TRBV29-1 and TRBJ2-1; 14 bases agree with TRBD2. CDR1 is SQVTM and CDR2 is ANQGSEA in the germline V gene. The ends lost 6 bases at V and 1 base at J; junction bases unmatched: 14. The CDR3 is 19 residues long. CDR3 DNA sequence: TGCAGCGTCGAGGGACTAGCGGGAGCCGCCATTTCTTCCTACAATGAGCAGTTCTTC. It specifies CSVEGLAGAAISSYNEQFF.

The chain is built from TRBV4-1 and TRBJ1-4; TRBD1 aligns across 7 bases. V trimming: 1 base; J trimming: 5 bases; junction bases outside the gene matches: 7. CDR3 length: 16 amino acids. Germline V lookup: CDR1 MGHRA, CDR2 YSYEKL. The CDR3 nucleotides read TGCGCCAGCAGCCAAGGATCAGGGGGAGAAAATGAAAAACTGTTTTTT. Translated, it gives CASSQGSGGENEKLFF.

The chain recombines TRBV5-1 with TRBJ2-7; weak D call: TRBD1 (5 bases). V lost 2 bases, J lost 4 bases, and 13 bases lay in between. The CDR3 sequence is 14 residues long. Germline-derived CDR1 and CDR2 are SGHRS and YFSETQ. This CDR3 reads CASSFQGAIYEQYF. Here the CDR3 DNA reads TGCGCCAGCAGCTTTCAAGGGGCCATTTACGAGCAGTACTTC.